The 21 T cell receptor beta chains presented below share a single source sample, sequenced in a study of patients and donors after allogeneic stem cell transplantation. TCRdb re-derived calls from the RT-PCR reads in MiXCR, one entry per CDR3 protein. The sample yields some 880,000 distinct CDR3 sequences, over 15% seen once. Sample: blood, either unsorted or a sorted T cell fraction (not recorded which). These TCRs come from a human donor who was either an allogeneic HSCT recipient or a stem cell or donor lymphocyte infusion donor (not recorded which). It is not recorded whose cells these are; they may come from a transplant donor.

This clonotype has a handful of counts. The chain carries TRBV11-2 and TRBJ1-6; the D is unclear. The CDR3 totals 11 residues. The germline V and J ends were trimmed by 4 bases and 12 bases, with 7 bases remaining between them. Germline V gene data show CDR1 as SGHAT and CDR2 as FQNNGV. CDR3 sequence: CASSSPGPLHF. The CDR3 DNA sequence: TGTGCCAGCAGCTCCCCTGGACCCCTCCACTTT.

This clonotype was seen repeatedly, ten times or more. The chain uses TRBV29-1 and TRBJ1-1; D ambiguous. Germline lookup yields CDR1 SQVTM and CDR2 ANQGSEA. Trimming took 7 bases from V and 0 from J, leaving 3 bases between them. CDR3 size: 10 residues. CDR3 protein: CSAMNTEAFF. The CDR3 nucleotides are TGCAGCGCTATGAACACTGAAGCTTTCTTT.

The J gene is TRBJ2-1, the V gene TRBV7-9; TRBD2 might be the D (6 bases). V lost 5 bases to trimming and J lost 0 bases, with 14 bases between them. The CDR3 consists of 16 residues. Germline-derived CDR1 and CDR2 are SEHNR and FQNEAQ (reference sequence). The DNA for the CDR3 is TGTGCCAGCAGCCGTATACGGGGAGGCTCCTACAATGAGCAGTTCTTC. Its translation is CASSRIRGGSYNEQFF.

This chain joins TRBV27 and TRBJ2-3, with D possibly matching TRBD2 (6 bases). Trimming took 5 bases from V and 4 from J, leaving 13 bases between them. The germline V gene encodes CDR1 MNHEY and CDR2 SMNVEV (reference sequence). CDR3 size: 14 residues. CDR3 sequence (DNA): TGTGCCAGCAGTCCTCGACTAGTGGCAGATACGCAGTATTTT. Encoded protein: CASSPRLVADTQYF.

This chain connects TRBV5-1 to TRBJ2-3, with a possible D match to TRBD2 (6 bases). In germline, CDR1 is SGHRS, CDR2 YFSETQ. Trimming left V 3 bases short and J 0 bases short, with 23 bases between. The CDR3 covers 19 residues. The DNA of the CDR3 is TGCGCCAGCAGCTCTCCCAACGGATCAGGAGGGTCTAGCACAGATACGCAGTATTTT. This gives the protein CASSSPNGSGGSSTDTQYF.

The CDR3 DNA reads as TGTGCCAGCAGTGATTGGGGGCCGTCCGGGGAGCTGTTTTTT. This gives the protein CASSDWGPSGELFF. The V call is TRBV2, the J call TRBJ2-2; D may be TRBD1 (6 bases). V was trimmed by 3 bases and J by 6 bases, leaving 11 bases between them. The CDR3 totals 14 residues. The germline V gene encodes CDR1 SNHLY and CDR2 FYNNEI.

This clonotype showed up just a few times. This rearrangement joins TRBV9 to TRBJ1-2; tentatively, D is TRBD1 (5 bases). Trimming cost V 4 bases and J 8 bases, with 12 bases left between them. The CDR3 length is 12 residues. Germline assignment: CDR1 SGDLS and CDR2 YYNGEE. The CDR3 is CASSTQTGGYTF. Here the CDR3 DNA reads TGTGCCAGCAGCACCCAAACAGGCGGCTACACCTTC.

Only a few counts were recorded for this clonotype. This sequence joins TRBV3-1 and TRBJ1-4, with TRBD1 matching 7 bases. In germline, CDR1 is LGHDT, CDR2 YNNKEL (reference sequence). This CDR3 has 17 residues. With V trimmed by 3 bases and J by 3 bases, 10 bases remained unmatched. CDR3: CASSHPPGDRANEKLFF. The DNA for the CDR3 is TGTGCCAGCAGCCATCCTCCGGGGGACAGAGCTAATGAAAAACTGTTTTTT.

The table lists this clonotype with a few counts. The rearrangement links TRBV20-1 to TRBJ2-7; D gene uncertain. V gave up 1 base and J gave up 5 bases, with 3 bases separating them. The CDR3 is 10 residues long. CDR1 and CDR2 (germline): DFQATT, SNEGSKA (reference sequence). CDR3 in amino acids: CSARGNEQYF. In DNA form, the CDR3 reads TGCAGTGCTAGAGGGAACGAGCAGTACTTC.

V and J are TRBV4-2 and TRBJ2-3; TRBD2 matches at 12 bases. The germline gives CDR1 LGHNA, CDR2 YNFKEQ. Trimming took 0 bases from V and 2 from J; bases not matched to a gene: 18. The CDR3 has 22 residues. For the CDR3, the DNA is TGTGCCAGCAGCCAAGATACCACTGGACTAGCGGGGAACAAACGGAACACAGATACGCAGTATTTT. This encodes CASSQDTTGLAGNKRNTDTQYF.

The J gene is TRBJ2-7, the V gene TRBV18; D gene uncertain. V lost 1 base and J lost 3, with 13 bases in between. Germline loops: CDR1 KGHSH, CDR2 LQKENI. The CDR3 contains 15 residues. The CDR3 protein is CASSPRQVLGYEQYF. CDR3 coding DNA: TGTGCCAGCTCACCACGGCAGGTTCTGGGCTACGAGCAGTACTTC.

In its sample, this clonotype was seen a few times. V and J are TRBV27 and TRBJ2-2, with unresolved D. The germline CDR1 and CDR2 sequences are MNHEY and SMNVEV (reference sequence). Trimming shortened V by 3 bases and J by 7 bases, and 12 bases separated the two germline ends. The length of the CDR3 is 14 residues. This CDR3 reads CASSLDFGGGELFF. The CDR3 DNA reads TGTGCCAGCAGTTTGGATTTTGGTGGCGGGGAGCTGTTTTTT.

This clonotype turned up a few times. This chain uses TRBV12-3 or TRBV12-4 with TRBJ1-2; unclear D gene. The CDR3 loop spans 10 amino acids. V lost 8 bases, J lost 7 bases, and 8 bases lay in between. DNA of the CDR3: TGTGCCAGCTGGGGAGGTGGCTACACCTTC. It yields the protein CASWGGGYTF.

The V and J genes are TRBV27 and TRBJ2-2; possibly TRBD1 for D (5 bases). Germline lookup yields CDR1 MNHEY and CDR2 SMNVEV (reference sequence). V shed 7 bases and J shed 3 bases, with 15 bases lying between them. This CDR3 region has 15 residues. This chain's CDR3 is CASTIVSGYTGELFF. In DNA form, the CDR3 reads TGTGCCAGCACCATCGTATCAGGGTACACCGGGGAGCTGTTTTTT.

This clonotype is a singleton in its sample. The V gene is TRBV19, the J gene TRBJ2-7, with 7 bases lining up with TRBD1. The CDR3 contains 15 residues. CDR1 and CDR2 from the germline V gene are LNHDA and SQIVND (reference sequence). The J segment lost 7 bases and the V segment lost 3 bases, leaving 12 bases of the junction unmatched. The CDR3 region has the DNA TGTGCCAGTAGTATCCTCCCGGGGACAGTGGGGGAGCAGTACTTC. Its translation is CASSILPGTVGEQYF.

Only a few counts were recorded for this clonotype. The chain's CDR3 is CSARATSGRRYEQYF. The CDR3 DNA follows: TGCAGTGCTAGAGCGACTAGCGGGAGAAGGTACGAGCAGTACTTC. The chain combines TRBV20-1 with TRBJ2-7; 12 bases are shared with TRBD2. The CDR3 covers 15 residues. Trimming at V came to 1 base and at J to 4 bases, leaving 5 bases not matched to a gene. Germline CDR1 and CDR2: DFQATT and SNEGSKA (reference sequence).

V and J are TRBV12-3 or TRBV12-4 and TRBJ2-7, with TRBD1 matching 11 bases. The CDR3 consists of 15 residues. J gave up 5 bases and V 4 bases, and 7 bases lay outside the gene matches. CDR3 sequence (DNA): TGTGCCAGCAGTTATGGACAGGGGGCGCGAAACGAGCAGTACTTC. This sequence encodes CASSYGQGARNEQYF.

This clonotype was counted a few times. This chain uses TRBV5-1 with TRBJ2-2; 9 bases match TRBD1. In germline, CDR1 is SGHRS, CDR2 YFSETQ. The CDR3 is 18 amino acids. With V trimmed by 4 bases and J by 2 bases, 12 bases remained unmatched. The CDR3 here is CASSEPGTGKRNTGELFF. CDR3 coding DNA: TGCGCCAGCAGCGAACCCGGGACAGGGAAAAGAAACACCGGGGAGCTGTTTTTT. The full variable domain, rest sourced from reference TRBV5-1 and TRBJ2-2, is KAGVTQTPRYLIKTRGQQVTLSCSPISGHRSVSWYQQTPGQGLQFLFEYFSETQRNKGNFPGRFSGRQFSNSRSEMNVSTLELGDSALYLCASSEPGTGKRNTGELFFGEGSRLTVL.

This clonotype was recorded a few times. The chain links TRBV12-3 or TRBV12-4 to TRBJ2-7, with 10 bases that match TRBD1. J gave up 4 bases and V 3 bases, and 6 bases lay outside the gene matches. This CDR3 is built from 15 residues. The chain's CDR3 is CASSFGDRGSYEQYF. The DNA of the CDR3 is TGTGCCAGCAGTTTCGGGGACAGGGGTTCGTACGAGCAGTACTTC.

The chain employs TRBV19 and TRBJ1-6; 8 bases match TRBD1. Germline V CDR1 and CDR2: LNHDA, SQIVND (reference sequence). The length of the CDR3 is 16 residues. Trimming cost V 0 bases and J 9 bases; bases outside gene matches: 7. CDR3 protein: CASSIDPGQGASPLHF. The CDR3 nucleotides are TGTGCCAGTAGTATAGATCCTGGACAGGGCGCTTCACCCCTCCACTTT.

The rearrangement links TRBV6-1 to TRBJ2-5; D is perhaps TRBD1 (7 bases). The germline V gene has CDR1 MNHNS and CDR2 SASEGT. Trimming cost V 4 bases and J 7 bases, with 22 bases left between them. This CDR3 has 16 residues. The CDR3 nucleotides are TGTGCCAGCAGTGGACCGGGAGCCCCTCACAGGGGGACCCAGTACTTC. Amino acids: CASSGPGAPHRGTQYF.